These 10 T cell receptor beta chains share one sample of origin, sequenced in a study of blood T cell repertoires in COVID-19. Repertoires were generated with immunoSEQ multiplex PCR, while TCRdb's copy carries only in-frame clones and drops some. The data hold roughly 250,000 clones, with approximately 79% observed a single time. The sequencing sample was made of peripheral blood. These receptors originate from a woman aged 40 to 49 with active or convalescent COVID-19.

The V gene is TRBV6-5, the J gene TRBJ2-3, with a weak D call TRBD1 (5 bases). The V end lost 2 bases, the J end lost 6 bases, and 12 bases lay between the germline ends. Germline CDR1 is MNHEY and CDR2 is SVGAGI. The CDR3 sequence is 14 residues long. CDR3 sequence reads: CASSYVDRPDTQYF. The CDR3, as DNA: TGTGCCAGCAGTTACGTCGACAGACCGGATACGCAGTATTTT.

The rearrangement links TRBV2 to TRBJ2-4, with D possibly TRBD2 on 6 matching bases. Trimming shortened V by 7 bases and J by 8 bases, and 12 bases separated the two germline ends. The CDR3 has 12 amino acids. Germline V lookup: CDR1 SNHLY, CDR2 FYNNEI. The chain's CDR3 is CASKEGSDIQYF. CDR3 DNA sequence: TGTGCCAGCAAGGAGGGGTCGGACATTCAGTACTTC.

The chain is built from TRBV28 and TRBJ1-5; D call uncertain. V was shortened by 5 bases and J by 2 bases, with 13 bases between the two germline ends. This CDR3 spans 15 amino acids. The germline V gene encodes CDR1 MDHEN and CDR2 SYDVKM. The CDR3 nucleotides are TGTGCCAGCAGTACAACCAGGATTGGCAATCAGCCCCAGCATTTT. Residues: CASSTTRIGNQPQHF.

This chain connects TRBV3-1 (or the pseudogene TRBV3-2) to TRBJ2-3, with TRBD1 identical over 7 bases. The germline V gene has CDR1 LGHDT and CDR2 YNNKEL (reference sequence). The CDR3 spans 15 residues. J was trimmed by 6 bases and V by 1 base; bases with no gene match: 7. The DNA for the CDR3 is TGTGCCAGCAGCCAAGCCGGACAGGCAGGGGATACGCAGTATTTT. Translation gives CASSQAGQAGDTQYF.

The chain joins TRBV7-2 to TRBJ1-5; D gene ambiguous. Trimming took 2 bases from V and 9 from J, leaving 11 bases between them. The CDR3 is 13 amino acids. Germline V CDR1 and CDR2: SGHTA, FQGNSA. The CDR3 here is CASSLPSLGPQHF. CDR3 bases: TGTGCCAGCAGCTTACCCAGCCTAGGGCCCCAGCATTTT. Full variable domain (missing parts from reference TRBV7-2 and TRBJ1-5): GAGVSQSPSNKVTEKGKDVELRCDPISGHTALYWYRQSLGQGLEFLIYFQGNSAPDKSGLPSDRFSAERTGGSVSTLTIQRTQQEDSAVYLCASSLPSLGPQHFGDGTRLSIL.

Only a few counts were recorded for this clone. J is TRBJ1-6 and V is TRBV14; D is possibly TRBD1 (6 bases). Trimming removed 0 bases from V and 5 bases from J, with 17 bases in between. Germline V gene sequence: CDR1 SGHDN, CDR2 FVKESK. The CDR3 is made up of 18 amino acids. DNA of the CDR3: TGTGCCAGCAGCCAAGATCGTTCGAGGGCAGGGGATAATTCACCCCTCCACTTT. Its protein is CASSQDRSRAGDNSPLHF.

Here the CDR3 reads CASSQIMRYEQYV. In DNA, the CDR3 is TGCGCCAGCAGTCAAATCATGCGATACGAGCAGTACGTC. The rearrangement uses TRBV23-1 and TRBJ2-7; D is uncertain. TRBV23-1 is known as an ORF, though its function is uncertain. With 2 bases removed from V and 4 bases from J, the gap between germline ends came to 9 bases. The CDR3 has 13 amino acids.

This clone was observed a few times. This chain connects TRBV2 to TRBJ1-1; perhaps TRBD1 as D (5 bases). This CDR3 has 14 amino acids. Trimming pared 5 bases from V and 3 bases from J, leaving 13 bases between. Germline values: CDR1 SNHLY, CDR2 FYNNEI. The CDR3 nucleotides read TGTGCCAGCAGTCACCGACGGGGGGACACTGAAGCTTTCTTT. It translates to CASSHRRGDTEAFF.

The CDR3 DNA sequence: TGCGCCAGCAGCTTGCCTACTAGCGGGGGGTACCAAGAGACCCAGTACTTC. It specifies CASSLPTSGGYQETQYF. The rearrangement uses TRBV5-1 and TRBJ2-5; 12 bases are shared with TRBD2. The germline V gene has CDR1 SGHRS and CDR2 YFSETQ. The trim removed 1 base at V and 0 bases at J, leaving 4 bases unmatched. The CDR3 extends over 17 amino acids.

This chain joins TRBV28 and TRBJ2-3; 7 bases map to TRBD1. V dropped 6 bases and J dropped 5; count of bases not matched to a gene: 5. The CDR3 totals 13 residues. In germline, CDR1 is MDHEN, CDR2 SYDVKM. The CDR3 is CASSLDRVDTQYF. CDR3 in DNA: TGTGCCAGCAGCCTAGACAGGGTAGATACGCAGTATTTT.